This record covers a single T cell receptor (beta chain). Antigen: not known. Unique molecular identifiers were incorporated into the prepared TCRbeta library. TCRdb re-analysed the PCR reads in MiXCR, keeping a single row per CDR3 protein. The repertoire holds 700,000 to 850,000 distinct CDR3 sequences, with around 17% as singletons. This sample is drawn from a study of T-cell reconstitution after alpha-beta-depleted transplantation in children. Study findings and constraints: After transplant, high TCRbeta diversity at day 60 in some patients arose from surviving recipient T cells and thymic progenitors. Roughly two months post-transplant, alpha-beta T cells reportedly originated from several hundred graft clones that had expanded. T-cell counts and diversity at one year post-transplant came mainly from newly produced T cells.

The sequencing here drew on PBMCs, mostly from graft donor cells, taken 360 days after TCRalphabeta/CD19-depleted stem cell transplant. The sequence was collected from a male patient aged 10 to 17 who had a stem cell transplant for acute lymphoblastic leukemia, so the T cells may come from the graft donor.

CDR3 residues: CASSQAYGGLGETQYF. In nucleotides, the CDR3 is TGTGCCAGCAGCCAAGCCTACGGGGGCTTGGGAGAGACCCAGTACTTC. The rearrangement uses TRBV3-1 and TRBJ2-5; perhaps D is TRBD1 or TRBD2 (6 bases each). V lost 1 base, J lost 4 bases, and 16 bases lay in between. The CDR3 consists of 16 residues. Germline assignment: CDR1 LGHDT and CDR2 YNNKEL (reference sequence).